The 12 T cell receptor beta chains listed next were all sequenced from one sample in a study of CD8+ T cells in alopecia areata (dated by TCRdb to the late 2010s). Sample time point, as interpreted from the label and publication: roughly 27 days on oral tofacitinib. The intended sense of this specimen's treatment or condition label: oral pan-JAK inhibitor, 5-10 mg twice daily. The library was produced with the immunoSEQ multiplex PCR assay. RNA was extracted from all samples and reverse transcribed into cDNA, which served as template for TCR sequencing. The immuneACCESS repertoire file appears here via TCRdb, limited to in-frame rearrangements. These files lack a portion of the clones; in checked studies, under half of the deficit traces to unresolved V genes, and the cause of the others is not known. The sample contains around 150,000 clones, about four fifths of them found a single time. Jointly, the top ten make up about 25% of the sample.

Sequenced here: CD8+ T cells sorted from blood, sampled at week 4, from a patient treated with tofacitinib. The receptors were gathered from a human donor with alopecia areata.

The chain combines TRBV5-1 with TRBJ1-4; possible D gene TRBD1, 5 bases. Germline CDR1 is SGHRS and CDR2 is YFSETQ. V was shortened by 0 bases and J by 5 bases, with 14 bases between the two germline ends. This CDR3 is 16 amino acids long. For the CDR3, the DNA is TGCGCCAGCAGCTTGGCTTCGGGGCAGGAAAATGAAAAACTGTTTTTT. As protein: CASSLASGQENEKLFF.

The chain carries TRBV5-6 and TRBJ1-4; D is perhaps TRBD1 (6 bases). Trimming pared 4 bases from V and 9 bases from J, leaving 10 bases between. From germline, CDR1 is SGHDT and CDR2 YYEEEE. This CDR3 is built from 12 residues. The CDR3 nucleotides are TGTGCCAGCAGCATAACAGGGAAAAAACTGTTTTTT. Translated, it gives CASSITGKKLFF. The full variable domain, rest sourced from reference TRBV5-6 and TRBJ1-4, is DAGVTQSPTHLIKTRGQQVTLRCSPKSGHDTVSWYQQALGQGPQFIFQYYEEEERQRGNFPDRFSGHQFPNYSSELNVNALLLGDSALYLCASSITGKKLFFGSGTQLSVL.

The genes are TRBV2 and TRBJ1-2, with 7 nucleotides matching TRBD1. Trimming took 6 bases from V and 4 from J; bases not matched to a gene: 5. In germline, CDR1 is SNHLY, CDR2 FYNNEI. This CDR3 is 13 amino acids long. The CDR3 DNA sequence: TGTGCCAGCAGGCGACAGGGAGGCTATGGCTACACCTTC. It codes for CASRRQGGYGYTF.

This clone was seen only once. CDR3 sequence reads: CASRPSGGTPEGYTF. The CDR3 DNA follows: TGTGCCAGCCGCCCATCAGGAGGCACCCCAGAAGGCTACACCTTC. The rearrangement links TRBV7-9 to TRBJ1-2, with D unresolved. Trimming shortened V by 8 bases and J by 8 bases, and 24 bases separated the two germline ends. This CDR3 has 15 residues. CDR1 is SEHNR, CDR2 FQNEAQ, per germline (reference sequence).

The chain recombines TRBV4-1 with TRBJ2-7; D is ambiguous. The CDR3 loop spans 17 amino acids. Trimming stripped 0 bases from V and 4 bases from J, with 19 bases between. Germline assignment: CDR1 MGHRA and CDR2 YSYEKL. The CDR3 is CASSQESAGWPVYEQYF. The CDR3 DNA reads TGCGCCAGCAGCCAAGAGTCAGCCGGTTGGCCCGTGTACGAGCAGTACTTC.

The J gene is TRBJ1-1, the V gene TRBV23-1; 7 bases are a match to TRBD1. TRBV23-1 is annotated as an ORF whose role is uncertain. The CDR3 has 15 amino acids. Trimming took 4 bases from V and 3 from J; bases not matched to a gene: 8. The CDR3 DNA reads TGCGCCAGCAGTCCAGAAAGGGGGCGAGACACTGAAGCTTTCTTT. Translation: CASSPERGRDTEAFF.

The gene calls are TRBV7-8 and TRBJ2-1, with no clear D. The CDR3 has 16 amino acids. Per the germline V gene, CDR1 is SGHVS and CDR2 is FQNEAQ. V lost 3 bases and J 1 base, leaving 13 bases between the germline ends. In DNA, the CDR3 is TGTGCCAGCAGCTTTGACGGGCTCGATTCCTACAATGAGCAGTTCTTC. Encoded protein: CASSFDGLDSYNEQFF.

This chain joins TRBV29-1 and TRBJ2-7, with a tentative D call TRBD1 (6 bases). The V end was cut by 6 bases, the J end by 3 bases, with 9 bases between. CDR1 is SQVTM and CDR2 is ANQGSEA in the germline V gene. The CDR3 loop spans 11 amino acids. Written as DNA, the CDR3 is TGCAGCGTCGGACAGAACTACGAGCAGTACTTC. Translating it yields CSVGQNYEQYF.

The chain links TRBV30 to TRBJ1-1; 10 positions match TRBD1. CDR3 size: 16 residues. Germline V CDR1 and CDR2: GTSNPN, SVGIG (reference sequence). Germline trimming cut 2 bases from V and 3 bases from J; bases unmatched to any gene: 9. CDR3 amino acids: CAWSQGTGEWDTEAFF. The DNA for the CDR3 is TGTGCCTGGAGTCAAGGGACAGGGGAATGGGACACTGAAGCTTTCTTT.

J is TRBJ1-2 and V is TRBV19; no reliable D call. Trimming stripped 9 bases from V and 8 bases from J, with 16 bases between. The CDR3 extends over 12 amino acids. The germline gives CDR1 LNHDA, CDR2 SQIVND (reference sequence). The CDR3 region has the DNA TGTGCCAGGGACCGGGAAGTCGGCGGCTACACCTTC. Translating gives CARDREVGGYTF.

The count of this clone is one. The CDR3 sequence is CSVEGRTYEQYF. CDR3 in DNA: TGCAGCGTGGAGGGACGGACTTACGAGCAGTACTTC. The chain is built from TRBV29-1 and TRBJ2-7; D is perhaps TRBD2 (6 bases). Trimming removed 6 bases from V and 4 bases from J, with 13 bases in between. CDR1 is SQVTM and CDR2 is ANQGSEA in the germline V gene. This CDR3 is 12 amino acids long.

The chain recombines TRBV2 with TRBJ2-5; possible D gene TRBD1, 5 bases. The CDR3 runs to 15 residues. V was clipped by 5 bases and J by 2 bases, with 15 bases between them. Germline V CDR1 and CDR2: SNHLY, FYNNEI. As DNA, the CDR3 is TGTGCCAGCAGTCCTTGGGGCTCCCAACAAGAGACCCAGTACTTC. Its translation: CASSPWGSQQETQYF.